Shown below are 2 T cell receptor beta chains from a single sample sequenced in a study of T cell repertoires in cytomegalovirus infection. Using its own MiXCR run on the reads, TCRdb lists one record per CDR3 protein. This sample has approximately 630,000 distinct CDR3 sequences, with 20% to 30% found just once. The sample comprised CD8+ T cells from PBMCs. The receptors derive from a human donor in good health (CMV status not recorded). Some clones in this sample may be carry-over from other donors' samples.

The chain is built from TRBV12-3 or TRBV12-4 and TRBJ2-1, with a possible D match to TRBD2 (5 bases). The CDR3 totals 15 residues. Trimming cost V 8 bases and J 0 bases, with 14 bases left between them. The CDR3 DNA sequence: TGTGCCAGCCGGGAAGACTCTAGCTCCTACAATGAGCAGTTCTTC. Protein product: CASREDSSSYNEQFF.

This clonotype turned up a few times. The chain employs TRBV7-8 and TRBJ2-3, with 11 bases fitting TRBD1. CDR1 SGHVS and CDR2 FQNEAQ come from the germline V gene. Trimming cost V 1 base and J 4 bases; bases outside gene matches: 7. The CDR3 totals 17 residues. The CDR3 region is CASSLGGQGAISDTQYF. The CDR3 DNA reads TGTGCCAGCAGCTTAGGCGGACAGGGGGCAATTTCAGATACGCAGTATTTT.